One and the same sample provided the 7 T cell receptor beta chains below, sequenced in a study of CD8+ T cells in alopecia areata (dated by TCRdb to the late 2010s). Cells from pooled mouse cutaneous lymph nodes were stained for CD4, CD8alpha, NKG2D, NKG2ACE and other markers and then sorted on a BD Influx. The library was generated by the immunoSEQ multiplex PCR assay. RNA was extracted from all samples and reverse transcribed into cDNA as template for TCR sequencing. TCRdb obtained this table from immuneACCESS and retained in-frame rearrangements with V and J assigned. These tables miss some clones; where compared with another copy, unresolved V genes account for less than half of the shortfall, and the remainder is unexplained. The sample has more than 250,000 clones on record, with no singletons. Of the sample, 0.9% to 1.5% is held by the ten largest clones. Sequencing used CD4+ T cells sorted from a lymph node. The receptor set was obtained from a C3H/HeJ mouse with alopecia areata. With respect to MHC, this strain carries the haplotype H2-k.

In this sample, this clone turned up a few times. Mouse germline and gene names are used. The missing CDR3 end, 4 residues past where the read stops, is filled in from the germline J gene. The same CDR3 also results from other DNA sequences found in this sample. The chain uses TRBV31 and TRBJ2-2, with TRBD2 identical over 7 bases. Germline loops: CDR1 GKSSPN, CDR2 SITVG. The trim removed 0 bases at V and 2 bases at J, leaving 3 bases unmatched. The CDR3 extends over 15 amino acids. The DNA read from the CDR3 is TGTGCCTGGAGTCTCCGGGGGGGGAACACCGGG. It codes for CAWSLRGGNTG. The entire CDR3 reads CAWSLRGGNTGQLYF.

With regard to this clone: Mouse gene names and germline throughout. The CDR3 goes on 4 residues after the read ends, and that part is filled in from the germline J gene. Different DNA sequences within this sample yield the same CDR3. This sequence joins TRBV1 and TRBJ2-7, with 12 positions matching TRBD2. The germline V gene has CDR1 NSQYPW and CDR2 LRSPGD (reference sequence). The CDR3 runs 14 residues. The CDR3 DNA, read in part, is TGCACCTGCAGTGCCCGGACTGGGGGGGAT. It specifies CTCSARTGGD. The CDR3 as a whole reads CTCSARTGGDEQYF.

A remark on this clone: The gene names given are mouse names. The sequenced CDR3 bases are TGTGCCAGCAGTAAGGACTATACA. This codes for CASSKDYT. The entire CDR3 protein is CASSKDYTEVFF. V is TRBV19 and J is TRBJ1-1; the D is unclear. The missing CDR3 end, 4 residues past where the read stops, is filled in from the germline J gene. The CDR3 has 12 amino acids. Germline-derived CDR1 and CDR2 are FNHDT and SITEND (reference sequence).

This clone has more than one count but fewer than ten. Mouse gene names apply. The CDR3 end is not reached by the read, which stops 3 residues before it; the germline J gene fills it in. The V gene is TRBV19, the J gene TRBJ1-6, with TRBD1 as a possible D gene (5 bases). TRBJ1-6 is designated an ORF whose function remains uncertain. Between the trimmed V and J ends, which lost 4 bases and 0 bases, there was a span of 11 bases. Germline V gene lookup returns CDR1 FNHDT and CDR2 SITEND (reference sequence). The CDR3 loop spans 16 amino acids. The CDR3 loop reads CASSGQIISYNSPLYF. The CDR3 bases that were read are TGTGCCAGCAGTGGACAAATTATTTCCTATAATTCGCCC.

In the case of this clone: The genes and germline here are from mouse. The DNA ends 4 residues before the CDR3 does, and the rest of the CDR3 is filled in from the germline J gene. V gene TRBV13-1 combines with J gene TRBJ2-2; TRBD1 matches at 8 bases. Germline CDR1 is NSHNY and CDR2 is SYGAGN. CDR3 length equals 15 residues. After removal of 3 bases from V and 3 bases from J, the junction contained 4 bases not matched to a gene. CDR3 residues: CASSVQGGDTGQLYF. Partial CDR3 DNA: TGTGCCAGCAGTGTACAGGGGGGTGACACCGGG.

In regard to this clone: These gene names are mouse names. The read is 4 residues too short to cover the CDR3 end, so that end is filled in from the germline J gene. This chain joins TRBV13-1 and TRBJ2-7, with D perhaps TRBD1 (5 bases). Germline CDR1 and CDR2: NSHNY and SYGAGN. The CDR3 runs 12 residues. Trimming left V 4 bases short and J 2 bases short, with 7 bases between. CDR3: CASSRQTYEQYF. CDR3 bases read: TGTGCCAGCAGTAGACAGACCTAT.

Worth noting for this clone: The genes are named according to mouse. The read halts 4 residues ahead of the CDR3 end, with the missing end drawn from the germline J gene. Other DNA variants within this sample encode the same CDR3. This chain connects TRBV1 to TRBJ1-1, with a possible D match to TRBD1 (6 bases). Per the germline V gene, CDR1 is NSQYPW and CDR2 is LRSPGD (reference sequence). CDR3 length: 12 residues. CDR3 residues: CTCSAGTEEVFF. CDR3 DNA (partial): TGCACCTGCAGTGCAGGGACAGAA.